This T cell receptor beta chain was recorded in a study of blood T cells in healthy people across ages. J was trimmed by 5 bases and V by 7 bases; bases with no gene match: 5. The CDR3 runs 14 residues. Germline assignment: CDR1 ENHRY and CDR2 SYGVKD. Through a sample-barcoded 5' primer and a J-beta primer mix, a second PCR was run for roughly 6 to 12 cycles. Researchers report that a template-switch adaptor with 12 random nucleotides tagged each cDNA molecule. TCRdb passed the 5' RACE reads through MiXCR, listing each CDR3 protein once. In the table there are roughly 1.5 million distinct CDR3 sequences, approximately 42% of which are singletons. The sample providers were healthy Caucasian people from Russia, aged roughly 6 to 95.

The source of this sequence is a woman younger than 35 in good health. Sequenced sample: blood. V is TRBV10-3 and J is TRBJ1-6; 7 nucleotides align to TRBD1. This CDR3 reads CAIKATGDNSPLHF. CDR3 sequence (DNA): TGTGCCATCAAGGCCACAGGGGATAATTCACCCCTCCACTTT.